The entry that follows covers one T cell receptor (beta chain) sequence. Sequenced by immunoSEQ multiplex PCR; TCRdb stores in-frame clones only, minus some. Counted here are some 170,000 clones, 82% occurring once; the ten biggest clones make up approximately 9.1%. This entry belongs to a study of blood T cell repertoires in COVID-19. The CDR3 length is 13 residues. V was clipped by 6 bases and J by 1 base, with 9 bases between them. Germline V gene data show CDR1 as SGHDN and CDR2 as FVKESK. The receptor comes from a woman between 70 and 85 years old with acute or convalescent COVID-19. The gene calls are TRBV14 and TRBJ1-1, with unresolved D. Sequencing was done on a sample of peripheral blood. The CDR3 nucleotides read TGTGCCAGCAGGTGGGCGACGAACACTGAAGCTTTCTTT. Protein sequence: CASRWATNTEAFF.